This TCR beta chain was observed in a study of early T cells in non-severe SARS-CoV-2 infection. Attachment of unique molecular identifiers to individual cDNA molecules was performed. TCRdb fed the 5' RACE reads into MiXCR, producing one record per CDR3 protein. This table has approximately 70,000 distinct CDR3 sequences, roughly 4.9% appearing once. The germline V and J ends were trimmed by 0 bases and 7 bases, with 6 bases remaining between them. This CDR3 has 12 amino acids. Concerning this clonotype: The antigen remains unidentified.

The study's findings and limits: Missing private and CD4 specificities, VDJdb matching favored anti-spike CD8 responses.

The TCR was taken from an adult who was a healthcare worker with PCR-confirmed SARS-CoV-2 infection or an uninfected control (not recorded which). The donor label of this sample is uncertain. The chain is built from TRBV12-3 or TRBV12-4 and TRBJ1-1, with a possible D match to TRBD1 (5 bases). This material consisted of whole blood, taken at baseline. The CDR3 DNA sequence: TGTGCCAGCAGTTTAGCGGGACTTGAAGCTTTCTTT. Translated, it gives CASSLAGLEAFF.